This T cell receptor (beta chain) was observed in a study of T cells expressing NK-cell markers. Across the whole study: The TCR beta repertoires were obtained from sorted CD3+CD56+NKG2C+, CD3+CD56+NKG2C- and CD3+CD56-NKG2C+ T cells. Seven sequenced donors out of eight were HCMV-seropositive, one seronegative. Study-level results: Uncertainty persisted over the HCMV specificity of expanded NKG2C+ T cell clones.

TCRdb reprocessed the 5' RACE reads and keeps a single row for each CDR3 protein, giving no DNA. This repertoire comprises hundreds of thousands of distinct CDR3 sequences; its ten largest clones make up under 6.5%. CDR1 and CDR2 from the germline V gene are MNHEY and SVGEGT. This CDR3 spans 13 amino acids. Regarding this clonotype: Its target is not known.

The clonotype originates from a man between 18 and 69 years old in good health. The chain has TRBV6-2 or TRBV6-3 and TRBJ1-5; TCRdb's assignment of TRBD1 cannot be checked, as there is no DNA. The sequenced material came from blood T cells: a sorted CD56 or NKG2C T cell subset, CD4+ or CD8+ T cells, or bulk PBMC T cells (not recorded which). Here the CDR3 reads CATRGQGGQPQHF.